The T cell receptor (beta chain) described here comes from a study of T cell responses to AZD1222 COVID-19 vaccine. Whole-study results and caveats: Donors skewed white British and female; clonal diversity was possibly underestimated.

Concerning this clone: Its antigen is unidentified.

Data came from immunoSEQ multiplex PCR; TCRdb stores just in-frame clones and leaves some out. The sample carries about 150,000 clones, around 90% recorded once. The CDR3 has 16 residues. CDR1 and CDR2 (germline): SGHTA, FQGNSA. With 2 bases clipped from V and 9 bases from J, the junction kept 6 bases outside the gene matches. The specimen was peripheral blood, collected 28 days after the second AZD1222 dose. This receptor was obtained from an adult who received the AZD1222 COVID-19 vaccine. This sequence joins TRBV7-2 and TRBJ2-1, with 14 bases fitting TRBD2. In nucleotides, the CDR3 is TGTGCCAGCAGCTTATTTGGGACTAGCGGGAGTGGTGAGCAGTTCTTC. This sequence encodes CASSLFGTSGSGEQFF.